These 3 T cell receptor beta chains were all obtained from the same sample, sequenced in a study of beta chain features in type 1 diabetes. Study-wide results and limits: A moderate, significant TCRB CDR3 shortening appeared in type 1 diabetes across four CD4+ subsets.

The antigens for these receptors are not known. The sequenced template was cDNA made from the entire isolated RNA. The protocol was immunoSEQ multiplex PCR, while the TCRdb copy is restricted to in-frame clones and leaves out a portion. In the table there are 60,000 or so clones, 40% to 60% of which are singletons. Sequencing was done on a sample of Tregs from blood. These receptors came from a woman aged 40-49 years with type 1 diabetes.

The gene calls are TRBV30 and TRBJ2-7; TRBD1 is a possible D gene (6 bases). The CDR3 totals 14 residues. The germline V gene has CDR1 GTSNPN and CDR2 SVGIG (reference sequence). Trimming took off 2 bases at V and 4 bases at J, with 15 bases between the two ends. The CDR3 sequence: CAWSKLDGQYEQYF. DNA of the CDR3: TGTGCCTGGAGTAAGCTCGACGGACAGTACGAGCAGTACTTC.

The CDR3 reads CASSSGQGSIYEQYF. The CDR3, as DNA: TGTGCCAGCAGCTCAGGACAGGGATCAATCTACGAGCAGTACTTC. The chain is built from TRBV7-2 and TRBJ2-7; TRBD1 aligns across 8 bases. Per the germline V gene, CDR1 is SGHTA and CDR2 is FQGNSA. V shed 4 bases, J shed 3 bases, and the junction held 8 bases outside the gene matches. The CDR3 covers 15 residues. Drawing the rest from reference TRBV7-2 and TRBJ2-7, the complete variable domain is GAGVSQSPSNKVTEKGKDVELRCDPISGHTALYWYRQSLGQGLEFLIYFQGNSAPDKSGLPSDRFSAERTGGSVSTLTIQRTQQEDSAVYLCASSSGQGSIYEQYFGPGTRLTVT.

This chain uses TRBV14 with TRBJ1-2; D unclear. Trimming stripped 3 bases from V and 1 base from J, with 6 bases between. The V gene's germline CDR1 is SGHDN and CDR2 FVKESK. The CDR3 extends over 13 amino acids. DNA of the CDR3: TGTGCCAGCAGCCAGCAGGTTAACTATGGCTACACCTTC. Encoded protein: CASSQQVNYGYTF.